This is a list of T cell receptor beta chains from one sample in a study of T cells in Graves' hyperthyroidism and ophthalmopathy. One entry per CDR3 protein results from TCRdb running MiXCR on the multiplex PCR reads. The sample shows a few hundred thousand distinct CDR3 sequences, about 15% of them seen only once. The sequenced sample was blood. The origin of the receptors is a woman aged 40 to 50 with Graves' hyperthyroidism that later progressed to Graves' ophthalmopathy. Each CDR3 is given with its conserved first and last residue. A D gene is named only where the DNA matches it firmly. Clone size is stated in some rows and not others, as once, few, many or a class when expanded.

TRBJ1-6	many	TRBD1	TRBV5-5	TGTGCCAGCAGCGCCCTGACAGGGGGCAATAATTCACCCCTCCACTTT	CASSALTGGNNSPLHF
TRBJ1-1	many	.	TRBV18	TGTGCCAGCTCACCCGGGGGCGGATCGAACACTGAAGCTTTCTTT	CASSPGGGSNTEAFF
TRBJ2-1	few	.	TRBV6-4	TGTGCCAGCAGCCCCCCGCCCAGGGGGGAAGGCTACAATGAGCAGTTCTTC	CASSPPPRGEGYNEQFF
TRBJ2-3	few	TRBD2	TRBV5-1	TGCGCCAGTAAAGCGGGACTCAGCACAGATACGCAGTATTTT	CASKAGLSTDTQYF
TRBJ1-5	.	.	TRBV5-6	TGTGCCAGCAGCTTGGGGATGAGCAATCAGCCCCAGCATTTT	CASSLGMSNQPQHF
TRBJ1-1	.	.	TRBV14	TGTGCCAGCAGCCAAGAGGACAGCTGGCCCAGGACTTTCCGGGGCACTGAAGCTTTCTTT	CASSQEDSWPRTFRGTEAFF
TRBJ2-7	many	TRBD2	TRBV6-1	TGTGCCAGCAGAAGGCTAGCGGGAGGCTCGGTACGAGAGCAGTACTTC	CASRRLAGGSVREQYF
TRBJ1-2	many	.	TRBV9	TGTGCCAGCAGCGTAGATCCTAAGGATCCGGACTATGGCTACACCTTC	CASSVDPKDPDYGYTF
TRBJ1-1	many	TRBD1	TRBV28	TGTGCCAGCAGTTCGGGACAGGGGGTCACTGAAGCTTTCTTT	CASSSGQGVTEAFF
TRBJ1-4	few	.	TRBV7-9	TGTGCCAGCAGCTTTACCTTGGGGGGCGCGGGAAAGGAAAAACTGTTTTTT	CASSFTLGGAGKEKLFF
TRBJ2-7	many	.	TRBV25-1	TGTGCCAGCAGTGAATTTAGGGACGCGCAGTACTTC	CASSEFRDAQYF
TRBJ2-7	many	.	TRBV6-5	TGTGCCAGCAGTTACTCGATGGGGGCAGAATCCTACGAGCAGTACTTC	CASSYSMGAESYEQYF
TRBJ2-7	.	TRBD1	TRBV11-2	TGTGCCAGCAGCTTGTTACAGGGGGCGGCTGTGGACGAGCAGTACTTC	CASSLLQGAAVDEQYF
TRBJ2-5	.	TRBD2	TRBV9	TGTGCCAGCAGCGGGGGGACTAGCGGGAGCGTGGTTGGAGAGACCCAGTACTTC	CASSGGTSGSVVGETQYF
TRBJ1-1	many	.	TRBV12-3/TRBV12-4	TGTGCCAGCAGTGACAGAGGGCCTCCTGAAGCTTTCTTT	CASSDRGPPEAFF
TRBJ2-2	many	.	TRBV24-1	TGTGCCACCATGGACACGAACACCGGGGAGCTGTTTTTT	CATMDTNTGELFF